One sample yielded the 6 T cell receptor beta chains listed below, sequenced in a study of identical twins. TCRdb recomputed calls from the 5' RACE reads with MiXCR, one row per CDR3 protein. The table lists about 690,000 distinct CDR3 sequences, about 20% of them singletons. These data also featured in a second study, about T cells expressing NK-cell markers.

The specimen was PBMCs. The receptors shown here come from a woman under 30 in good health.

The chain carries TRBV4-1 and TRBJ2-3, with D possibly being TRBD2 (5 bases). The CDR3 has 15 residues. Germline V lookup: CDR1 MGHRA, CDR2 YSYEKL. Trimming shortened V by 5 bases and J by 4 bases, and 16 bases separated the two germline ends. CDR3 sequence: CASSGTGLLADTQYF. The CDR3 nucleotides are TGCGCCAGCAGCGGAACGGGGTTGTTGGCAGATACGCAGTATTTT.

This clonotype was seen only a few times. The V gene is TRBV7-9, the J gene TRBJ2-7; perhaps D is TRBD1 or TRBD2 (5 bases each). The germline V gene encodes CDR1 SEHNR and CDR2 FQNEAQ (reference sequence). Trimming removed 1 base at V and 1 base at J, with 11 bases between. The CDR3 runs to 15 residues. The DNA for the CDR3 is TGTGCCAGCAGCTTAGGAGGGGTAGGGTCCTACGAGCAGTACTTC. It translates to CASSLGGVGSYEQYF.

The sample holds a few counts of this clonotype. The rearrangement links TRBV12-3 or TRBV12-4 to TRBJ2-1; 7 bases line up with TRBD2. J was trimmed by 8 bases and V by 2 bases; bases with no gene match: 9. The CDR3 is 15 amino acids. The CDR3 here is CASSLLAGVADEQFF. DNA of the CDR3: TGTGCCAGCAGTTTACTGGCGGGAGTAGCGGATGAGCAGTTCTTC.

This clonotype has ten or more counts. This chain links TRBV11-3 with TRBJ1-1, with D maybe TRBD1 (5 bases). This CDR3 has 14 amino acids. The germline V gene has CDR1 SGHNT and CDR2 YENEEA. The germline V and J ends were trimmed by 1 base and 1 base, with 7 bases remaining between them. The DNA of the CDR3 is TGTGCCAGCAGCTTAGTTGGGACGAACACTGAAGCTTTCTTT. This encodes CASSLVGTNTEAFF.

The J gene is TRBJ2-1, the V gene TRBV3-1; 13 bases fit TRBD2. From germline, CDR1 is LGHDT and CDR2 YNNKEL (reference sequence). The V and J ends lost 5 bases and 0 bases, in that order; junction bases with no gene match: 16. This CDR3 has 21 amino acids. CDR3: CASSLTTGTSGAASSYNEQFF. CDR3 DNA sequence: TGTGCCAGCAGCTTAACGACCGGGACTAGCGGGGCCGCAAGCTCCTACAATGAGCAGTTCTTC.

The rearrangement links TRBV12-3 or TRBV12-4 to TRBJ2-3; 8 bases are shared with TRBD2. The CDR3 contains 15 residues. V lost 4 bases to trimming and J lost 4 bases; unmatched junction nucleotides: 7. The CDR3 nucleotides are TGTGCCAGCAGTTCTACGAGACTAGCGCCAGATACGCAGTATTTT. Its translation is CASSSTRLAPDTQYF.